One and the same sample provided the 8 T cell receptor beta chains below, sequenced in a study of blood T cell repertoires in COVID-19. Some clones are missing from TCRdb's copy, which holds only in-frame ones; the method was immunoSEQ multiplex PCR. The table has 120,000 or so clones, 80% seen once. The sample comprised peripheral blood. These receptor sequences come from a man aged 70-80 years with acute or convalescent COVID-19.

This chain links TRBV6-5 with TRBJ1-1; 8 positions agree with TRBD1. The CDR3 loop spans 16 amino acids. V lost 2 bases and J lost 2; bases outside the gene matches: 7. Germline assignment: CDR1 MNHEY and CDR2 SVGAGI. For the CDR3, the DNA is TGTGCCAGCAGTTACCGTCTAGGACAGGGTAACACTGAAGCTTTCTTT. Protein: CASSYRLGQGNTEAFF.

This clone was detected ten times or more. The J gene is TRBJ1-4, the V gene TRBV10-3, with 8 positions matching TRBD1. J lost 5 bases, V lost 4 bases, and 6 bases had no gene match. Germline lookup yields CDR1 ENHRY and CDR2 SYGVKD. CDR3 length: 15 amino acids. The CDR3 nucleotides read TGTGCCATCAGTGGTAACAGGGGGTCGAATGAAAAACTGTTTTTT. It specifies CAISGNRGSNEKLFF.

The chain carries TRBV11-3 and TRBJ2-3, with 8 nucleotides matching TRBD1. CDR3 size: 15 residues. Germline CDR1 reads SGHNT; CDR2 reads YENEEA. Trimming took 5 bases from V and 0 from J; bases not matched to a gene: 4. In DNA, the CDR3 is TGTGCCAGCAGCACTCGACAGGGGAGCACAGATACGCAGTATTTT. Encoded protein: CASSTRQGSTDTQYF.

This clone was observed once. CDR3 amino acids: CAISEQDRASPLHF. CDR3 bases: TGTGCCATCAGTGAGCAGGACAGGGCTTCACCCCTCCACTTT. This chain uses TRBV10-3 with TRBJ1-6; 8 nucleotides align to TRBD1. Germline V lookup: CDR1 ENHRY, CDR2 SYGVKD. Trimming took 2 bases from V and 9 from J; bases not matched to a gene: 3. This CDR3 comprises 14 residues.

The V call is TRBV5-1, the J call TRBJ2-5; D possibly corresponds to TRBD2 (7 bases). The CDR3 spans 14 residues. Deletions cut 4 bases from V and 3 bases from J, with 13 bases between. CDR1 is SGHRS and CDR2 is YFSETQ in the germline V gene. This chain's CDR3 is CASSPSGTKETQYF. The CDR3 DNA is TGCGCCAGCAGCCCAAGCGGGACAAAAGAGACCCAGTACTTC.

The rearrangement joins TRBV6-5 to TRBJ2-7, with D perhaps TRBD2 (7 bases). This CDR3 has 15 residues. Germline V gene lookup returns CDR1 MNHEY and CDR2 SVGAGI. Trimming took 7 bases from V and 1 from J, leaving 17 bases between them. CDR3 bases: TGTGCCAGCATCCTAGGGGGGGGGCTTTCCTACGAGCAGTACTTC. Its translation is CASILGGGLSYEQYF.

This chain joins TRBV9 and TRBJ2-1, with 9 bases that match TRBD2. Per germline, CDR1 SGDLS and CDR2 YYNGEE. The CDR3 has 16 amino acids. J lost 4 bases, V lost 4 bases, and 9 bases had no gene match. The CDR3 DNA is TGTGCCAGCAGCACTCGGGGTAGCGGGAGTTACAATGAGCAGTTCTTC. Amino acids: CASSTRGSGSYNEQFF.

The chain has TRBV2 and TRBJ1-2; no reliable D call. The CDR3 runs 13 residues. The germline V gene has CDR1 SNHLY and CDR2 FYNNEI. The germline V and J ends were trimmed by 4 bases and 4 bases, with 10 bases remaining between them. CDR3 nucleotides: TGTGCCAGCAGTGGGGAGAGTCTCTATGGCTACACCTTC. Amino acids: CASSGESLYGYTF.